These 20 T cell receptor beta chains share one sample of origin, sequenced in a study of cytomegalovirus exposure and HLA in healthy donors. Both 60 Vbeta primers and 13 Jbeta primers went into the PCR. Produced via immunoSEQ multiplex PCR; TCRdb's table is partial and in-frame only. The profile shows approximately 280,000 clones, just over 85% of them singletons. Specimen: PBMCs. These receptors originate from a man aged 35-49 years in good health and CMV-seropositive.

The chain has TRBV19 and TRBJ1-5, with a tentative D call TRBD1 (5 bases). The CDR3 sequence is 15 residues long. The germline V and J ends were trimmed by 6 bases and 0 bases, with 12 bases remaining between them. The germline CDR1 and CDR2 sequences are LNHDA and SQIVND (reference sequence). CDR3 sequence reads: CASRTGPYSNQPQHF. CDR3 in DNA: TGTGCCAGTAGAACAGGACCCTATAGCAATCAGCCCCAGCATTTT.

CDR3 nucleotide sequence: TGTGCCAGCAGTGAAGGGGTTAGCGGAGGGTATATAACCTACGAGCAGTACTTC. As protein: CASSEGVSGGYITYEQYF. The rearrangement links TRBV2 to TRBJ2-7; D perhaps matches TRBD2 (6 bases). Between the trimmed V and J ends, which lost 1 base and 2 bases, there was a span of 21 bases. The CDR3 length is 18 residues. CDR1 is SNHLY and CDR2 is FYNNEI in the germline V gene.

Regarding this clone: At one boundary the junction diverges from the germline segment, which might be a read error. J is TRBJ1-2 and V is TRBV25-1; 9 bases are a match to TRBD1. Germline CDR1 is MGHDK and CDR2 is SYGVNS. CDR3 size: 12 residues. CDR3 bases: TGTGCCAGCAGTGGGGGGACAGGGCAAAGAATCTTC. It is translated as CASSGGTGQRIF.

This rearrangement joins TRBV27 to TRBJ2-7; 7 positions match TRBD1. This CDR3 has 13 amino acids. From germline, CDR1 is MNHEY and CDR2 SMNVEV (reference sequence). With V trimmed by 4 bases and J by 10 bases, 10 bases remained unmatched. CDR3 DNA: TGTGCCAGCAGTTCTCCGGCAGGGGGTCAACAGTACTTC. Translated: CASSSPAGGQQYF.

The rearrangement joins TRBV11-2 to TRBJ2-1, with D perhaps matching TRBD2 (5 bases). Germline loops: CDR1 SGHAT, CDR2 FQNNGV. The CDR3 covers 14 residues. The V gene lost 5 bases and the J gene lost 6 bases, with 14 bases spanning the gap. CDR3 region: CASSSAGNRNEQFF. In DNA form, the CDR3 reads TGTGCCAGCAGCAGCGCCGGGAATCGCAATGAGCAGTTCTTC. The full variable domain, in which reference TRBV11-2 and TRBJ2-1 provide the parts outside the CDR3, is EAGVAQSPRYKIIEKRQSVAFWCNPISGHATLYWYQQILGQGPKLLIQFQNNGVVDDSQLPKDRFSAERLKGVDSTLKIQPAKLEDSAVYLCASSSAGNRNEQFFGPGTRLTVL.

The gene calls are TRBV28 and TRBJ2-7; 8 bases are a match to TRBD1. CDR1 and CDR2 from the germline V gene are MDHEN and SYDVKM. The CDR3 covers 16 residues. V lost 3 bases, J lost 2 bases, and 9 bases stayed unmatched. CDR3: CASSFYGTGKTYEQYF. In DNA, the CDR3 is TGTGCCAGCAGTTTCTATGGGACAGGAAAAACCTACGAGCAGTACTTC.

The sample holds a few counts of this clone. V is TRBV5-1 and J is TRBJ1-1; no firm D call. The CDR3 loop spans 12 amino acids. Germline V CDR1 and CDR2: SGHRS, YFSETQ. V was trimmed by 0 bases and J by 4 bases, leaving 4 bases between them. CDR3 sequence (DNA): TGCGCCAGCAGCTTGGGCAGCACTGAAGCTTTCTTT. Protein product: CASSLGSTEAFF.

The gene calls are TRBV28 and TRBJ1-2; TRBD1 matches at 10 bases. This CDR3 spans 18 amino acids. From germline, CDR1 is MDHEN and CDR2 SYDVKM. The junction had 12 bases not matched to a gene; V was cut back by 3 bases and J by 2 bases. CDR3 amino acids: CASSFPTRTGGENYGYTF. The CDR3 DNA is TGTGCCAGCAGTTTTCCCACCAGGACAGGGGGTGAAAACTATGGCTACACCTTC.

This clone was found once. V usage is TRBV10-2 and J usage is TRBJ2-5; 10 bases are a match to TRBD2. The CDR3 spans 15 residues. The junction had 4 bases not matched to a gene; V was cut back by 4 bases and J by 2 bases. CDR1 WSHSY and CDR2 SAAADI come from the germline V gene. DNA of the CDR3: TGCGCCAGCAGTGGTCTAGCGGGAGTTCAAGAGACCCAGTACTTC. It is translated as CASSGLAGVQETQYF.

The rearrangement links TRBV28 to TRBJ1-2, with D perhaps TRBD1 (6 bases). Germline CDR1 reads MDHEN; CDR2 reads SYDVKM. This CDR3 is built from 16 residues. V dropped 8 bases and J dropped 0 bases, with 19 bases sitting between them. The CDR3 spells CASLPPGTLSNYGYTF. CDR3 nucleotides: TGTGCCAGCTTGCCTCCCGGGACACTTTCTAACTATGGCTACACCTTC.

The rearrangement links TRBV23-1 to TRBJ1-2; D call uncertain. TRBV23-1 is recorded as an ORF, its role being uncertain. Trimming pared 0 bases from V and 3 bases from J, leaving 8 bases between. The CDR3 runs to 14 residues. DNA of the CDR3: TGCGCCAGCAGTCAATCGGAGGCTGACTATGGCTACACCTTC. Its translation is CASSQSEADYGYTF.

The CDR3 protein is CASSLAPDGSGANVLTF. CDR3 nucleotide sequence: TGTGCCAGCAGCTTAGCGCCAGATGGCTCTGGGGCCAACGTCCTGACTTTC. This chain uses TRBV7-9 with TRBJ2-6; D gene unclear. The germline V gene has CDR1 SEHNR and CDR2 FQNEAQ (reference sequence). The V end lost 0 bases, the J end lost 0 bases, and 9 bases lay between the germline ends. The CDR3 totals 17 residues.

The sample holds a few counts of this clone. This chain uses TRBV10-1 with TRBJ2-3; D not resolved. The length of the CDR3 is 13 residues. V was trimmed by 5 bases and J by 1 base, leaving 7 bases between them. Per the germline V gene, CDR1 is WNHNN and CDR2 is SYGVQD (reference sequence). The CDR3 here is CASSPAGTDTQYF. CDR3 nucleotide sequence: TGCGCCAGCAGTCCCGCAGGCACAGATACGCAGTATTTT.

As for this clone: The junction does not match germline at one end; this may be a read error. Other DNA sequences in this sample translate to the same CDR3. The chain has TRBV4-3 and TRBJ2-3, with 11 bases identical to TRBD2. In germline, CDR1 is LGHNA, CDR2 YSLEER. The CDR3 is 17 amino acids. The CDR3 loop is CASSRGLAGSNADTQYF. The CDR3 DNA reads as TGCGCCAGCAGCCGCGGACTAGCGGGCTCTAACGCAGACACGCAGTATTTT.

The chain combines TRBV2 with TRBJ1-5, with 12 bases aligning to TRBD1. The J segment lost 7 bases and the V segment lost 7 bases, leaving 8 bases of the junction unmatched. The length of the CDR3 is 15 residues. Germline V gene lookup returns CDR1 SNHLY and CDR2 FYNNEI. The CDR3: CASTPGQGARQPQHF. The DNA for the CDR3 is TGTGCCAGCACCCCGGGACAGGGGGCCAGACAGCCCCAGCATTTT.

The table lists this clone with a few counts. V usage is TRBV5-1 and J usage is TRBJ2-1, with D possibly being TRBD1 (7 bases). Trimming took off 1 base at V and 3 bases at J, with 11 bases between the two ends. CDR1 is SGHRS, CDR2 YFSETQ, per germline. This CDR3 spans 15 amino acids. CDR3 protein: CASSLIRGDYNEQFF. The CDR3 DNA follows: TGCGCCAGCAGCTTGATCAGGGGGGACTACAATGAGCAGTTCTTC.

The CDR3 loop is CASSPPSGGTDTQYF. The CDR3 region has the DNA TGTGCCAGCAGCCCCCCGAGCGGAGGCACAGATACGCAGTATTTT. This rearrangement joins TRBV7-6 to TRBJ2-3; tentatively, D is TRBD2 (5 bases). V was pared by 5 bases and J by 1 base, with 13 bases between. The CDR3 has 15 amino acids. Germline values: CDR1 SGHVS, CDR2 FNYEAQ.

The chain is built from TRBV5-1 and TRBJ1-1; 9 bases fit TRBD1. V gave up 4 bases and J gave up 1 base; unmatched junction bases: 5. Looked up from germline, CDR1 is SGHRS and CDR2 is YFSETQ. This CDR3 region has 15 residues. The CDR3 DNA is TGCGCCAGCAGCCCAAGGGACAGGGCGAACACTGAAGCTTTCTTT. The encoded protein is CASSPRDRANTEAFF. Variable domain in full (rest from reference TRBV5-1 and TRBJ1-1): KAGVTQTPRYLIKTRGQQVTLSCSPISGHRSVSWYQQTPGQGLQFLFEYFSETQRNKGNFPGRFSGRQFSNSRSEMNVSTLELGDSALYLCASSPRDRANTEAFFGQGTRLTVV.

The rearrangement joins TRBV7-3 to TRBJ1-2, with D uncertain. The CDR3 is made up of 16 amino acids. Trimming stripped 1 base from V and 5 bases from J, with 17 bases between. CDR1 is SGHTA and CDR2 is FQGTGA in the germline V gene. The chain's CDR3 is CASSLSRVSPLYGYTF. CDR3 in DNA: TGTGCCAGCAGCTTAAGCCGAGTCTCCCCCCTATATGGCTACACCTTC.

The rearrangement links TRBV19 to TRBJ1-1, with 7 nucleotides matching TRBD1. Germline trimming cut 3 bases from V and 1 base from J; bases unmatched to any gene: 8. Germline V gives CDR1 LNHDA, CDR2 SQIVND (reference sequence). The CDR3 loop spans 16 amino acids. CDR3 DNA sequence: TGTGCCAGTAGTATTGAGGGGACAGCCAGGAACACTGAAGCTTTCTTT. Amino acids: CASSIEGTARNTEAFF.